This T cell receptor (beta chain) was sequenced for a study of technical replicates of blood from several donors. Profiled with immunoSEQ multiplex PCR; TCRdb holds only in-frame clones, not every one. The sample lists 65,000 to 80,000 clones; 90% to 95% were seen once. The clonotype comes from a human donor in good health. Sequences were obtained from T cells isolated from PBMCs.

CDR3 sequence reads: CASSPQVFPHEKLFF. The CDR3 nucleotides are TGTGCCAGTAGTCCACAGGTTTTCCCACATGAAAAACTGTTTTTT. J is TRBJ1-4 and V is TRBV19, with D possibly matching TRBD1 (5 bases). This CDR3 has 15 amino acids. From germline, CDR1 is LNHDA and CDR2 SQIVND (reference sequence). V was cut by 5 bases and J by 6 bases, with 16 bases left in between.